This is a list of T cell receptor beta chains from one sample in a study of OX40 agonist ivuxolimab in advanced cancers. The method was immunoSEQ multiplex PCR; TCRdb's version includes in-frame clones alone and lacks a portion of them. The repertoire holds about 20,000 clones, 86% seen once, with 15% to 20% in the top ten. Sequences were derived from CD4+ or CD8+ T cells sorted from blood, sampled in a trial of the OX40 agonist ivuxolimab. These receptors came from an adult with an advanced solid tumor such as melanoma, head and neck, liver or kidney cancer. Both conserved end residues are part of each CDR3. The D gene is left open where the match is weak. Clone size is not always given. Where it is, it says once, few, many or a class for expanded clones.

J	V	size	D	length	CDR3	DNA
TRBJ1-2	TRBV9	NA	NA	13	CASRNPRHIGYTF	TGTGCCAGCAGGAATCCAAGGCACATAGGCTACACCTTC
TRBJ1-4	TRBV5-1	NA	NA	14	CASNRDGGNEKLFF	TGCGCCAGCAATAGGGACGGCGGTAATGAAAAACTGTTTTTT
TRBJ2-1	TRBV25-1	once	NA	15	CASSVLGGFYNEQFF	TGTGCCAGCAGTGTCCTCGGGGGATTCTACAATGAGCAGTTCTTC
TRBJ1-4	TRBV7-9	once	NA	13	CASRGGAAEKLFF	TGTGCCAGCAGAGGGGGTGCTGCTGAAAAACTGTTTTTT
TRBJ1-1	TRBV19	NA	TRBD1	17	CASSRARTGNRNTEAFF	TGTGCCAGTAGTCGGGCTCGGACAGGGAATCGGAACACTGAAGCTTTCTTT
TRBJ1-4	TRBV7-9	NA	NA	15	CASSPNTGYGEKLFF	TGTGCCAGCAGCCCAAACACAGGGTATGGTGAAAAACTGTTTTTT
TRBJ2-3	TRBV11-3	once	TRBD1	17	CASSQHGGQGAKDTQYF	TGTGCCAGCAGCCAGCATGGGGGACAGGGGGCGAAAGATACGCAGTATTTT
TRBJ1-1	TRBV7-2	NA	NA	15	CASSSLPSLNTEAFF	TGTGCCAGCAGCTCGTTGCCCAGTCTGAACACTGAAGCTTTCTTT
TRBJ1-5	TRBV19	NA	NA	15	CASRLGQGSNQPQHF	TGTGCCAGTAGACTAGGGCAGGGGAGCAATCAGCCCCAGCATTTT
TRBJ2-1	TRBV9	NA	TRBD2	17	CASSPSSSSGGYNEQFF	TGTGCCAGCAGCCCCAGTTCGTCTAGCGGGGGGTACAATGAGCAGTTCTTC
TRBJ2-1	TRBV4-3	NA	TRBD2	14	CASSPRTRANEQFF	TGCGCCAGCAGCCCCCGGACTAGGGCCAATGAGCAGTTCTTC
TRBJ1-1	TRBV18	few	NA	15	CASSPPWGFNTEAFF	TGTGCCAGCTCACCACCGTGGGGGTTCAACACTGAAGCTTTCTTT
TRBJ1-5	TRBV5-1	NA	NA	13	CASSLGGFQPQHF	TGCGCCAGCAGCTTGGGAGGGTTTCAGCCCCAGCATTTT
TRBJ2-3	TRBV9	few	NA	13	CASSVGVIDTQYF	TGTGCCAGCAGCGTAGGGGTGATAGATACGCAGTATTTT
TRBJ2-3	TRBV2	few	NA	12	CASSLVPDTQYF	TGTGCCAGCAGCTTAGTCCCAGATACGCAGTATTTT
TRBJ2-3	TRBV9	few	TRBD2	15	CASSVEAGGTDTQYF	TGTGCCAGCAGCGTAGAAGCGGGGGGCACAGATACGCAGTATTTT
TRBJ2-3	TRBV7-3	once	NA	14	CASSDQGRTDTQYF	TGTGCCAGCAGCGATCAGGGTAGAACAGATACGCAGTATTTT
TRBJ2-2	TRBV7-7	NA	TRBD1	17	CASSSFTGTGNTGELFF	TGTGCTAGCAGCTCTTTCACCGGGACAGGGAACACCGGGGAGCTGTTTTTT
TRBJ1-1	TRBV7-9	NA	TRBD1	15	CASSQLEGANTEAFF	TGTGCCAGCAGCCAGCTTGAGGGGGCGAACACTGAAGCTTTCTTT
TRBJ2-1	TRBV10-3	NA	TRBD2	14	CAIKKTSGEGEQFF	TGTGCCATCAAGAAGACTAGCGGGGAGGGTGAGCAGTTCTTC
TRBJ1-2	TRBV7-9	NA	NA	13	CASSLALGRGYTF	TGTGCCAGCAGCTTAGCGCTTGGCAGGGGCTACACCTTC
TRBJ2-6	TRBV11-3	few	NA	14	CASSLVGSANVLTF	TGTGCCAGCAGCTTAGTCGGGTCGGCCAACGTCCTGACTTTC
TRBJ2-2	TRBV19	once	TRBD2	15	CASTSGLPYTGELFF	TGTGCCAGTACCTCGGGACTACCCTACACCGGGGAGCTGTTTTTT
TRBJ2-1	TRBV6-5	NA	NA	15	CASSYGERAYNEQFF	TGTGCCAGCAGTTACGGTGAGCGGGCCTACAATGAGCAGTTCTTC
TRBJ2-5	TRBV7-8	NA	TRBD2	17	CASSFGTSGGAWETQYF	TGTGCCAGCAGCTTTGGGACTAGCGGGGGGGCCTGGGAGACCCAGTACTTC
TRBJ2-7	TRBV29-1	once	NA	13	CSVESKEDYEQYF	TGCAGCGTTGAAAGCAAGGAGGACTACGAGCAGTACTTC
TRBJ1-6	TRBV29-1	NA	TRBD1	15	CSVQSGTGYNSPLHF	TGCAGCGTGCAATCCGGGACAGGATATAATTCACCCCTCCACTTT
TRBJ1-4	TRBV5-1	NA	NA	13	CASSTEQGSKLFF	TGCGCCAGCAGCACCGAACAGGGTAGCAAACTGTTTTTT
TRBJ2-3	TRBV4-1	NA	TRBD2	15	CASSLERTSGDTQYF	TGCGCCAGCAGCCTGGAGAGGACTAGCGGGGATACGCAGTATTTT
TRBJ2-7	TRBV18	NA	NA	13	CASSPLGTYEQYF	TGTGCCAGCTCACCATTGGGGACCTACGAGCAGTACTTC
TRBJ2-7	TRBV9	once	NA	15	CASSAFGLGGYEQYF	TGTGCCAGCAGCGCCTTTGGACTAGGGGGCTACGAGCAGTACTTC
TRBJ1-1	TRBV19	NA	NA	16	CASSIQGRLMNTEAFF	TGTGCCAGTAGTATACAGGGGCGGTTGATGAACACTGAAGCTTTCTTT
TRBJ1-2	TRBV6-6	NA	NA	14	CASSDTGLSYGYTF	TGTGCCAGCAGTGACACAGGTCTCTCCTATGGCTACACCTTC
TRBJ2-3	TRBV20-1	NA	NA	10	CSARKDTQYF	TGCAGTGCTAGAAAGGATACGCAGTATTTT
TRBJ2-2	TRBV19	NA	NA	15	CASSMPGSNTGELFF	TGTGCCAGTAGTATGCCGGGATCCAACACCGGGGAGCTGTTTTTT
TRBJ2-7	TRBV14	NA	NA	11	CASSQTYEQYF	TGTGCCAGCAGCCAAACCTACGAGCAGTACTTC
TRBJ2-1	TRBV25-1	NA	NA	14	CASSLTGTYNEQFF	TGTGCCAGCAGCCTAACAGGGACCTACAATGAGCAGTTCTTC
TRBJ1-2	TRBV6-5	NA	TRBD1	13	CASSRDRAYGYTF	TGTGCCAGCAGCCGGGACAGGGCCTATGGCTACACCTTC
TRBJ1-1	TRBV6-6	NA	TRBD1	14	CASSTRDRAIEAFF	TGTGCCAGCAGTACCCGGGACAGGGCAATTGAAGCTTTCTTT
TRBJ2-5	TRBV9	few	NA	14	CASSALDFGETQYF	TGTGCCAGCAGCGCCTTGGACTTCGGGGAGACCCAGTACTTC
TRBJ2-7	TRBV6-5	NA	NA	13	CASSQRADREQYF	TGTGCCAGCAGTCAACGGGCCGATCGGGAGCAGTACTTC
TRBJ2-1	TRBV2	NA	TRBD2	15	CASSEGLAGYNEQFF	TGTGCCAGCAGCGAAGGACTAGCGGGGTACAATGAGCAGTTCTTC
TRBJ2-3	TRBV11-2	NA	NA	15	CASSLVGGAADTQYF	TGTGCCAGCAGCTTAGTCGGGGGAGCTGCAGATACGCAGTATTTT
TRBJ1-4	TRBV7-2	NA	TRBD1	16	CASSLDRDRGGEKLFF	TGTGCCAGCAGCTTGGACCGGGACAGGGGGGGAGAAAAACTGTTTTTT
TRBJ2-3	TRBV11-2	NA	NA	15	CASRPAGTATDTQYF	TGTGCCAGCAGGCCGGCCGGGACGGCCACAGATACGCAGTATTTT
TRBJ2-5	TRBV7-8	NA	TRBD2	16	CASSPRLAGWQETQYF	TGTGCCAGCAGCCCGCGACTAGCGGGATGGCAAGAGACCCAGTACTTC
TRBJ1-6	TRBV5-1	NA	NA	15	CASSLVTTSNSPLHF	TGCGCCAGCAGCTTGGTTACGACCTCTAATTCACCCCTCCACTTT